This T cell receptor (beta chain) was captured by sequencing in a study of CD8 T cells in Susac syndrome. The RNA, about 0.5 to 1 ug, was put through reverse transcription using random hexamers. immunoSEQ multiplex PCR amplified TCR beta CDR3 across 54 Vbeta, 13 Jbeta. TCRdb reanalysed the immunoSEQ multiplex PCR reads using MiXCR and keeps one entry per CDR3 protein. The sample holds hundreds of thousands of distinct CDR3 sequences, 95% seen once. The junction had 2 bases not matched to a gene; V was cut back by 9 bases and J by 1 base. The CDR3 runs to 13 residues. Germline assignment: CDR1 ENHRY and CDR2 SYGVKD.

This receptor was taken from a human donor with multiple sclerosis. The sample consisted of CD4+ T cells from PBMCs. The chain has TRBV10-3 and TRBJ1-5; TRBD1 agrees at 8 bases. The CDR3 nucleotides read TGTGCCATACAGGGGGACAGCAATCAGCCCCAGCATTTT. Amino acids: CAIQGDSNQPQHF.